The 26 T cell receptor beta chains below all came from one sample that was sequenced in a study of blood T cells in healthy people across ages. Through a sample-barcoded 5' primer and a J-beta primer mix, a second PCR was run for roughly 6 to 11 cycles. TCRdb recomputed calls from the 5' RACE reads with MiXCR, one row per CDR3 protein. The sample carries 700,000 to 900,000 distinct CDR3 sequences, 20% to 30% recorded once. In addition, the sample was reused for a study of T cells of mothers and their children.

Sample: blood. Receptors originate from a boy aged 5-17 years in good health.

Comments on this clonotype: This may come from a read error, since a much larger clone is one base off. V is TRBV6-4 and J is TRBJ2-5; TRBD2 matches 9 bases. This CDR3 region has 16 residues. Germline lookup yields CDR1 MRHNA and CDR2 SNTAGT. The CDR3 bases are TGTGCCAGCAGTGAGTCCACTAGCGGGCCCGTCGATGAGCGGTTCTTC. This codes for CASSESTSGPVDERFF.

This clonotype has more than one count but fewer than ten. CDR3 DNA: TGTGCCAGCAGTAGCAGCGGGGGGGCCTGGATCCTAGAGCAGTTCTTC. The encoded protein is CASSSSGGAWILEQFF. This sequence joins TRBV6-6 and TRBJ2-1; TRBD2 matches 10 bases. Germline CDR1 and CDR2: MNHNY and SVGAGI (reference sequence). V lost 5 bases, J lost 10 bases, and 14 bases stayed unmatched. The CDR3 sequence is 16 residues long.

V and J are TRBV10-3 and TRBJ2-4; TRBD2 matches 8 bases. CDR1 ENHRY and CDR2 SYGVKD come from the germline V gene. V was clipped by 0 bases and J by 5 bases; unmatched bases: 9. The CDR3 covers 17 residues. The CDR3 here is CAISESIRGGRQNIQYF. CDR3 bases: TGTGCCATCAGTGAGTCGATACGCGGGGGGCGACAAAACATTCAGTACTTC.

Only a few counts were recorded for this clonotype. DNA for the CDR3: TGCAGTGCTAGAGATATAGCGGCGTACCAAGAGACCCAGTACTTC. As protein: CSARDIAAYQETQYF. V is TRBV20-1 and J is TRBJ2-5, with D perhaps TRBD2 (6 bases). Trimming shortened V by 0 bases and J by 0 bases, and 11 bases separated the two germline ends. CDR3 length: 15 residues. The germline gives CDR1 DFQATT, CDR2 SNEGSKA (reference sequence).

The V and J genes are TRBV6-5 and TRBJ1-6; D is ambiguous. Germline CDR1 is MNHEY and CDR2 is SVGAGI. CDR3 length equals 14 residues. V shed 5 bases and J shed 6 bases, with 11 bases lying between them. As DNA, the CDR3 is TGTGCCAGCAGTGACCCGGGAGTTAATTCACCCCTCCACTTT. This gives the protein CASSDPGVNSPLHF.

This chain links TRBV28 with TRBJ2-7, with D perhaps matching TRBD2 (5 bases). Germline lookup yields CDR1 MDHEN and CDR2 SYDVKM. V lost 4 bases and J 1 base, leaving 17 bases between the germline ends. The CDR3 spans 16 residues. CDR3 sequence reads: CASSSTQLGGSYEQYF. Here the CDR3 DNA reads TGTGCCAGCAGTTCTACCCAACTCGGAGGTTCCTACGAGCAGTACTTC.

This clonotype was recorded a few times. CDR3 nucleotide sequence: TGCGCCAGCAGCCAAGATAGTTTCAGGGGGCTCCACTATGGCTACACCTTC. Translating gives CASSQDSFRGLHYGYTF. The chain links TRBV4-1 to TRBJ1-2, with 8 bases matching TRBD1. Germline V gene lookup returns CDR1 MGHRA and CDR2 YSYEKL. V dropped 0 bases and J dropped 3; count of bases not matched to a gene: 9. The CDR3 totals 17 residues.

The rearrangement links TRBV15 to TRBJ2-7, with D perhaps TRBD2 (6 bases). CDR1 LNHNV and CDR2 YYDKDF come from the germline V gene (reference sequence). V was cut by 4 bases and J by 6 bases, with 19 bases left in between. There are 15 residues in the CDR3. The CDR3 sequence is CATSTGGERQLEQYF. In nucleotides, the CDR3 is TGTGCCACCAGCACGGGCGGGGAGAGACAGCTCGAGCAGTACTTC.

V gene TRBV30 combines with J gene TRBJ1-1; D may be TRBD1 (6 bases). This CDR3 comprises 15 residues. The V gene's germline CDR1 is GTSNPN and CDR2 SVGIG (reference sequence). Trimming took 4 bases from V and 7 from J, leaving 22 bases between them. CDR3 sequence reads: CAWNKRDRGNVEAFF. CDR3 in DNA: TGTGCCTGGAACAAACGAGATAGGGGGAACGTTGAAGCTTTCTTT.

The sample holds many counts of this clonotype. The rearrangement uses TRBV20-1 and TRBJ1-4; perhaps TRBD1 as D (5 bases). Trimming left V 5 bases short and J 6 bases short, with 16 bases between. Germline V CDR1 and CDR2: DFQATT, SNEGSKA (reference sequence). This CDR3 comprises 14 residues. CDR3 loop: CSAYTPGRDEKLFF. CDR3 in DNA: TGCAGTGCTTACACACCGGGACGGGATGAAAAACTGTTTTTT.

This clonotype was seen only a few times. V usage is TRBV5-1 and J usage is TRBJ2-3; the match to TRBD1 covers 11 bases. Looked up from germline, CDR1 is SGHRS and CDR2 is YFSETQ. CDR3 length: 16 amino acids. V was pared by 0 bases and J by 6 bases, with 6 bases of the junction left unmatched. CDR3 in DNA: TGCGCCAGCAGCTTGGCCCCGGACAGGGGGCAGGATACGCAGTATTTT. It is translated as CASSLAPDRGQDTQYF.

The table lists this clonotype with a count of one. The rearrangement links TRBV6-2 or TRBV6-3 to TRBJ1-6, with TRBD1 as a possible D gene (5 bases). Trimming took 6 bases from V and 3 from J, leaving 15 bases between them. Per germline, CDR1 MNHEY and CDR2 SVGEGT. This CDR3 has 16 amino acids. DNA for the CDR3: TGTGCCAGCAGGGGACCCCGGGACTTCTATAATTCACCCCTCCACTTT. Its protein product is CASRGPRDFYNSPLHF.

J is TRBJ2-5 and V is TRBV12-3 or TRBV12-4; D not resolved. The V gene lost 3 bases and the J gene lost 4 bases, with 12 bases spanning the gap. CDR3 length: 14 residues. DNA for the CDR3: TGTGCCAGCAGTTTTGCCGGGCCCTCAGAGACCCAGTACTTC. Translated: CASSFAGPSETQYF.

The chain has TRBV20-1 and TRBJ1-4, with a possible D match to TRBD1 (6 bases). The CDR3 sequence is 15 residues long. The germline CDR1 and CDR2 sequences are DFQATT and SNEGSKA (reference sequence). V lost 0 bases, J lost 6 bases, and 14 bases lay in between. CDR3 sequence (DNA): TGCAGTGCTAGAGAGTTGACGGGGGGCGATGAAAAACTGTTTTTT. Translation gives CSARELTGGDEKLFF.

This clonotype came up a few times. The chain carries TRBV12-3 or TRBV12-4 and TRBJ1-4; 7 bases align to TRBD1. The CDR3 runs to 17 residues. V was clipped by 7 bases and J by 2 bases; unmatched bases: 13. CDR3 sequence reads: CASITGVRQVTNEKLFF. The CDR3 coding sequence is TGTGCCAGCATCACAGGGGTCCGACAGGTGACTAATGAAAAACTGTTTTTT.

The chain uses TRBV7-2 and TRBJ2-1; 8 positions match TRBD2. Germline assignment: CDR1 SGHTA and CDR2 FQGNSA. J gave up 4 bases and V 4 bases, and 12 bases lay outside the gene matches. The CDR3 covers 17 residues. This CDR3 is CASSSKVPAGGYNEQFF. The DNA of the CDR3 is TGTGCCAGCAGCTCGAAAGTTCCGGCGGGGGGATACAATGAGCAGTTCTTC.

This clonotype occurred a few times. The chain recombines TRBV7-3 with TRBJ2-5, with 7 bases that match TRBD1. The J call may be wrong; the DNA end is better matched by TRBJ2-1. The germline CDR1 and CDR2 sequences are SGHTA and FQGTGA. The length of the CDR3 is 15 residues. CDR3 sequence: CASSPRTGLYNEQFF. CDR3 coding DNA: TGTGCCAGCAGCCCCCGGACAGGCCTTTACAATGAGCAGTTCTTC.

The V and J genes are TRBV3-1 and TRBJ2-7, with a weak D call TRBD2 (7 bases). Trimming took 3 bases from V and 2 from J, leaving 20 bases between them. Germline loops: CDR1 LGHDT, CDR2 YNNKEL (reference sequence). This CDR3 is built from 17 residues. CDR3 sequence reads: CASSQDGVAGAPYEQYF. CDR3 nucleotide sequence: TGTGCCAGCAGCCAGGATGGGGTGGCGGGGGCGCCCTACGAGCAGTACTTC.

This chain joins TRBV7-2 and TRBJ2-1; possibly TRBD1 or TRBD2 for D (5 bases each). Trimming cost V 1 base and J 4 bases, with 14 bases left between them. The CDR3 length is 16 residues. Germline values: CDR1 SGHTA, CDR2 FQGNSA. This CDR3 reads CASSLGDREVYNEQFF. CDR3 nucleotide sequence: TGTGCCAGCAGCTTAGGGGACCGGGAAGTATACAATGAGCAGTTCTTC.

The rearrangement joins TRBV5-1 to TRBJ1-1; D gene ambiguous. The length of the CDR3 is 14 residues. V lost 3 bases and J 2 bases, leaving 11 bases between the germline ends. Germline V gives CDR1 SGHRS, CDR2 YFSETQ. The DNA of the CDR3 is TGCGCCAGCAGCTGGAGGTCTGCTAACACTGAAGCTTTCTTT. As protein: CASSWRSANTEAFF.

A few counts support this clonotype. V is TRBV24-1 and J is TRBJ2-5; a weak D match, TRBD2 (6 bases). Trimming removed 4 bases at V and 5 bases at J, with 13 bases between. Germline CDR1 KGHDR, CDR2 SFDVKD. The CDR3 length is 14 residues. CDR3 DNA: TGTGCCACCAGTGACTCCGGGGGTGGGGAGACCCAGTACTTC. It codes for CATSDSGGGETQYF.

In this sample, this clonotype turned up a few times. The chain has TRBV30 and TRBJ2-1, with D tentatively TRBD1 (6 bases). V was cut by 8 bases and J by 3 bases, with 17 bases left in between. From germline, CDR1 is GTSNPN and CDR2 SVGIG (reference sequence). This CDR3 contains 14 residues. CDR3 protein: CAGRHRAIYNEQFF. CDR3 coding DNA: TGTGCCGGTCGTCACAGGGCGATCTACAATGAGCAGTTCTTC.

This clonotype was counted only a few times. The V gene is TRBV4-1, the J gene TRBJ2-5; either TRBD1 or TRBD2 may fit D (5 bases each). Germline CDR1 MGHRA, CDR2 YSYEKL. The CDR3 runs to 15 residues. V lost 3 bases, J lost 2 bases, and 13 bases lay in between. The CDR3 DNA sequence: TGCGCCAGCAGCCAGCCGGGACGGCTTCAAGAGACCCAGTACTTC. As protein: CASSQPGRLQETQYF.

This clonotype has just a few counts. The V call is TRBV4-1, the J call TRBJ1-4; possible D gene TRBD1, 5 bases. The V end was cut by 2 bases, the J end by 3 bases, with 7 bases between. The CDR3 extends over 14 amino acids. Germline CDR1 reads MGHRA; CDR2 reads YSYEKL. In DNA form, the CDR3 reads TGCGCCAGCAGCCAAACAGGCCCTAATGAAAAACTGTTTTTT. Amino acid sequence: CASSQTGPNEKLFF.

This clonotype has a handful of counts. The V call is TRBV6-1, the J call TRBJ2-5; 7 bases fit TRBD2. Looked up from germline, CDR1 is MNHNS and CDR2 is SASEGT. V shed 6 bases and J 0 bases; nucleotides not matched to a gene: 7. The length of the CDR3 is 15 residues. The chain's CDR3 is CASRGEAGYQETQYF. DNA of the CDR3: TGTGCCAGCAGGGGAGAAGCGGGGTACCAAGAGACCCAGTACTTC.

This chain joins TRBV29-1 and TRBJ2-7, with D perhaps TRBD1 (8 bases). The CDR3 totals 15 residues. Germline V gives CDR1 SQVTM, CDR2 ANQGSEA. Between the trimmed V and J ends, which lost 1 base and 2 bases, there was a span of 15 bases. CDR3 loop: CSVEVTGEGAYEQYF. CDR3 nucleotide sequence: TGCAGCGTTGAAGTGACAGGGGAGGGGGCCTACGAGCAGTACTTC.